This entry lists 10 T cell receptor beta chains sequenced from one sample in a study of blood T cells in healthy people across ages. The second PCR ran roughly 6 to 12 cycles with a sample-barcoded 5' primer and J-beta primers. Using its own MiXCR run on the 5' RACE reads, TCRdb lists one record per CDR3 protein. The data show about 1.4 million distinct CDR3 sequences, with around 59% seen just once and roughly 7% held by the top ten. Sequencing was carried out using blood. The receptors shown here come from a man between 18 and 35 years old in good health.

The chain couples TRBV4-1 to TRBJ2-2; 11 positions agree with TRBD2. This CDR3 has 17 amino acids. The germline V gene has CDR1 MGHRA and CDR2 YSYEKL. J was trimmed by 4 bases and V by 3 bases; bases with no gene match: 7. The chain's CDR3 is CASSHQLAGALTGELFF. The CDR3 nucleotides read TGCGCCAGCAGCCACCAACTAGCGGGGGCCCTCACCGGGGAGCTGTTTTTT.

This clonotype was detected once. The genes are TRBV5-1 and TRBJ2-7; no definite D call. Trimming pared 1 base from V and 0 bases from J, leaving 11 bases between. Looked up from germline, CDR1 is SGHRS and CDR2 is YFSETQ. CDR3 length equals 15 residues. CDR3 sequence (DNA): TGCGCCAGCAGCTTGCTGAAAAACTTCTCCTACGAGCAGTACTTC. It specifies CASSLLKNFSYEQYF.

Remarks on this clonotype: The junction departs from the called germline gene at one end, perhaps through a read error. The chain recombines TRBV13 with TRBJ2-7; D gene unclear. Germline values: CDR1 PRHDT, CDR2 FYEKMQ (reference sequence). CDR3 length: 13 residues. CDR3 amino acids: CASSSSYHNEQYF. In DNA, the CDR3 is TGTGCCAGTAGCTCCTCCTACCACAATGAGCAGTACTTC.

This clonotype was seen only once. This sequence joins TRBV5-1 and TRBJ1-1; no clear D. Germline CDR1 and CDR2: SGHRS and YFSETQ. V was clipped by 4 bases and J by 0 bases, with 13 bases between them. CDR3 length: 15 residues. CDR3 in DNA: TGCGCCAGCAGCCTTGATGGGATCTTGAACACTGAAGCTTTCTTT. Its protein product is CASSLDGILNTEAFF. The full variable domain, its missing parts supplied by reference TRBV5-1 and TRBJ1-1, is KAGVTQTPRYLIKTRGQQVTLSCSPISGHRSVSWYQQTPGQGLQFLFEYFSETQRNKGNFPGRFSGRQFSNSRSEMNVSTLELGDSALYLCASSLDGILNTEAFFGQGTRLTVV.

This sequence joins TRBV5-1 and TRBJ1-4, with 12 bases that match TRBD1. Germline CDR1 SGHRS, CDR2 YFSETQ. The V gene end was trimmed by 0 bases and the J gene end by 14 bases; junction bases not matched to a gene: 11. The CDR3 is made up of 16 amino acids. CDR3 protein: CASSLAGTGGRDVLFF. For the CDR3, the DNA is TGCGCCAGCAGCTTGGCGGGGACAGGGGGCCGGGATGTGCTGTTTTTT.

V gene TRBV3-1 combines with J gene TRBJ1-6; D call uncertain. Germline V lookup: CDR1 LGHDT, CDR2 YNNKEL (reference sequence). Trimming removed 2 bases at V and 5 bases at J, with 7 bases between. The CDR3 contains 14 residues. The CDR3 DNA reads as TGTGCCAGCAGCCAATTCGCCAATAATTCACCCCTCCACTTT. Amino acids: CASSQFANNSPLHF.

This chain joins TRBV7-9 and TRBJ2-5, with a weak D call TRBD1 (6 bases). The CDR3 length is 13 residues. Trimming removed 6 bases from V and 5 bases from J, with 13 bases in between. Germline V gives CDR1 SEHNR, CDR2 FQNEAQ (reference sequence). The CDR3 DNA follows: TGTGCCAGCAGAAACACAGGGATGGAGACCCAGTACTTC. Residues: CASRNTGMETQYF.

With respect to this clonotype: A much larger clone is a single base away; this may be a read error. The rearrangement joins TRBV14 to TRBJ1-2; no firm D call. V lost 4 bases and J 2 bases, leaving 5 bases between the germline ends. This CDR3 has 12 residues. Per the germline V gene, CDR1 is SGHDN and CDR2 is FVKESK. CDR3 sequence: CASSPQNYGYTF. The CDR3 coding sequence is TGTGCCAGCAGCCCACAGAACTATGGCTACACCTTC.

The chain employs TRBV11-2 and TRBJ2-5; the D is unclear. Deletions cut 1 base from V and 0 bases from J, with 9 bases between. CDR3 length: 15 residues. Germline CDR1 SGHAT, CDR2 FQNNGV. For the CDR3, the DNA is TGTGCCAGCAGCTTAGTAGCCCGCAACCAAGAGACCCAGTACTTC. Its translation: CASSLVARNQETQYF.

In this sample, this clonotype turned up a few times. The J gene is TRBJ2-7, the V gene TRBV6-5; 11 positions agree with TRBD1. The junction had 4 bases not matched to a gene; V was cut back by 3 bases and J by 6 bases. This CDR3 spans 14 amino acids. Per germline, CDR1 MNHEY and CDR2 SVGAGI. In DNA form, the CDR3 reads TGTGCCAGCAGTTATAGAGGACAGGGGGCCGAGCAGTACTTC. This gives the protein CASSYRGQGAEQYF.